These T cell receptor beta chains were read from a single sample in a study of metastatic and nonmetastatic thyroid tumors. TCRdb reanalyzed the PCR reads with MiXCR. The repertoire consists of 34,000 or so clones, with about 20% occurring once and the leading ten covering 6.5% to 8%. Material for sequencing was blood. Receptors originate from a female donor with papillary thyroid cancer or a benign thyroid nodule (not recorded which). Some clones in this sample may be carry-over from other donors' samples. CDR3s include the opening cysteine and the closing phenylalanine or tryptophan. D genes are given only for firm matches. Size values are once, few and many counts, or a class for expanded clones, and some rows have none.

. | TRBJ2-7 | TRBV2 | . | TGTGCCAGCCAGGCTTCGGCGGGGTACGAGCAGTACTTC | CASQASAGYEQYF
. | TRBJ1-2 | TRBV6-1 | many | TGTGCCAGCAGCAAACAGGCCCATCCCAACTATGGCTACACCTTC | CASSKQAHPNYGYTF
. | TRBJ1-1 | TRBV2 | few | TGTGCCAGCAGTGAAGGATTTATGAACACTGAAGCTTTCTTT | CASSEGFMNTEAFF
. | TRBJ1-3 | TRBV27 | few | TGTGCCAGCAGTTGGGGGGCCAGGGGCAGGTTAAGTGGAAACACCATATATTTT | CASSWGARGRLSGNTIYF
TRBD2 | TRBJ2-2 | TRBV2 | . | TGTGCCAGCAGTGCCCTAGCGGGCCCTATACCCGGGGAGCTGTTTTTT | CASSALAGPIPGELFF
TRBD1 | TRBJ1-5 | TRBV28 | few | TGTGCCAGCAGTATGAGTAGGGACAGTGAGCATTTT | CASSMSRDSEHF
TRBD1 | TRBJ2-7 | TRBV27 | many | TGTGCCAGCAGCCCGCCGGACAGGGGGCGTCCCGAGCAGTACTTC | CASSPPDRGRPEQYF
. | TRBJ2-7 | TRBV9 | . | TGTGCCAGCAGCGTAGGGTCAGGGAAAACCTACGAGCAGTACTTC | CASSVGSGKTYEQYF
. | TRBJ2-1 | TRBV28 | many | TGTGCCAGCCGGGACGTAGGGGGGATGGACTACAATGAGCAGTTCTTC | CASRDVGGMDYNEQFF
TRBD1 | TRBJ1-4 | TRBV5-8 | many | TGTGCCAGCAGCGAGACAGGGGAACTGTTTTTT | CASSETGELFF
. | TRBJ1-3 | TRBV5-6 | many | TGTGCCAGCAGTCCATCGTTGAGGGTCTCTGGAAACACCATATATTTT | CASSPSLRVSGNTIYF
. | TRBJ2-7 | TRBV29-1 | many | TGCAGCGCGAGATTACCGGGACAATGGGAGCAGTACTTC | CSARLPGQWEQYF
TRBD2 | TRBJ2-7 | TRBV19 | many | TGTGCCAGTAGTCTTAGCGGGTCTTCCTACGAGCAGTACTTC | CASSLSGSSYEQYF
TRBD1 | TRBJ1-1 | TRBV6-1 | . | TGTGTCAGCAGACGACAGGGGGCGGTGAACACTGTAGCTTTCTTT | CVSRRQGAVNTVAFF
. | TRBJ2-7 | TRBV9 | many | TGTGCCAGCAGCGTAGTACCCTCCTACGAGCAGTACTTC | CASSVVPSYEQYF
. | TRBJ2-5 | TRBV20-1 | many | TGCAGTGCCACCCCCTCCTACCAAGAGACCCAGTACTTC | CSATPSYQETQYF
. | TRBJ2-7 | TRBV10-2 | . | TGCGCCTCCAGGGAGTGGGAAAAATACGAGCAGTACTTC | CASREWEKYEQYF
. | TRBJ1-1 | TRBV19 | . | TGTGCCAGTAGTCCCATTTGGGGTAGCGTGTCCACTGAAGCTTTCTTT | CASSPIWGSVSTEAFF
. | TRBJ1-1 | TRBV18 | many | TGTGCCAGCTCACCCCTGGAGCGGGAGGGCACTGAAGCTTTCTTT | CASSPLEREGTEAFF
. | TRBJ2-4 | TRBV14 | many | TGTGCCAGCAGCCCCTTAGGAAGCCTTCAGTACTTC | CASSPLGSLQYF
. | TRBJ1-2 | TRBV19 | many | TGTGCCAGTAGCAAAGAGGCCACGGCGGACTATGACTACACCTTC | CASSKEATADYDYTF
TRBD1 | TRBJ1-2 | TRBV5-4 | many | TGTGCCAGCAGCACCATCGACAGGGGAGATTATGGCTACACCTTC | CASSTIDRGDYGYTF
. | TRBJ1-2 | TRBV3-1 | medium-sized | TGTGCCAGCAGCCAAGTTTCGGGGAGCTATGGCTACACCTTC | CASSQVSGSYGYTF
. | TRBJ2-3 | TRBV4-3 | . | TGCGCCAGCAGCCAAGATTATAACCAGATCACAGATACGCAGTATTTT | CASSQDYNQITDTQYF
. | TRBJ2-7 | TRBV5-1 | . | TGCGCCAGCAGCTGGGGAGGTAGCGGAGTGCAGGAGCAGTACTTC | CASSWGGSGVQEQYF
. | TRBJ1-1 | TRBV18 | many | TGTGCCAGCTCACCTCCGAATAGGGGCGGCACTGAAGCTTTCTTT | CASSPPNRGGTEAFF
. | TRBJ1-1 | TRBV7-8 | many | TGTGCCAGCAGCTTAGCGGGAAGGGGAATAGGGACCACTGAAGCTTTCTTT | CASSLAGRGIGTTEAFF
. | TRBJ1-5 | TRBV19 | . | TGTGCCAGTAGTATAGAGAGTAGGGATCAGCCCCAGCATTTT | CASSIESRDQPQHF
. | TRBJ1-5 | TRBV4-2 | . | TGTGCCAGCAGCCAAGATTTGAGTAGCAATCAGCCCCAGCATTTT | CASSQDLSSNQPQHF
TRBD1 | TRBJ2-7 | TRBV6-2/TRBV6-3 | . | TGTGCCAGCAGTCCGACGTCCGACAGGGGATACGAGCAGTACTTC | CASSPTSDRGYEQYF
. | TRBJ1-5 | TRBV28 | many | TGTGCCAGCAGTTTCCTGACAGCCGCCGGTCAGCCCCAGCATTTT | CASSFLTAAGQPQHF
TRBD1 | TRBJ1-2 | TRBV5-1 | many | TGCGCCAGCAGGGTTACAGGGGACTATGGCTACACCTTC | CASRVTGDYGYTF
. | TRBJ2-1 | TRBV6-1 | many | TGTGCCAGCACCCGGCTTAGCGGCCCATCTAATGAGCAGTTCTTC | CASTRLSGPSNEQFF
. | TRBJ2-2 | TRBV18 | . | TGTGCCAGCTGCCGGGACTCCCCTTTGGGGGAGCTGTTTTTT | CASCRDSPLGELFF
. | TRBJ2-7 | TRBV4-1 | . | TGCGCCAGCAGCCCCATAGGAACAGCCACCTACGAGCAGTACTTC | CASSPIGTATYEQYF
. | TRBJ1-2 | TRBV4-1 | medium-sized | TGCGCCAGCAGCCAAGAACACCTCGGCTACACCTTC | CASSQEHLGYTF
. | TRBJ2-1 | TRBV5-1 | many | TGCGCCAGCAGCTTGGATGGGGGATCCTACAATGAGCAGTTCTTC | CASSLDGGSYNEQFF
TRBD2 | TRBJ2-3 | TRBV2 | . | TGTGCCAGCACCAGACTAGCGGGAGGAGATACGCAGTATTTT | CASTRLAGGDTQYF
. | TRBJ2-2 | TRBV27 | few | TGTGCCAGTGCTACGGGCCCAGGGGAGCTGTTTTTT | CASATGPGELFF
TRBD1 | TRBJ1-5 | TRBV28 | few | TGTGCCACAAACAGGGGAGGGGGGCGCCAGCCCCAGCATTTT | CATNRGGGRQPQHF
TRBD2 | TRBJ2-1 | TRBV20-1 | medium-sized | TGCAGTGCTAGACCCACCTCACCGACTAGCGGGAGCTATGAGCAGTTCTTC | CSARPTSPTSGSYEQFF
. | TRBJ2-7 | TRBV20-1 | once | TGCAGTGCTCGGGGGCGGGATGTGGCAGCCTACGAGCAGTACTTC | CSARGRDVAAYEQYF
TRBD1 | TRBJ1-4 | TRBV6-2/TRBV6-3 | . | TGTGCCAGCAGTTACAGGGGGCGCTCGGAAAAACTGTTTTTT | CASSYRGRSEKLFF
. | TRBJ1-1 | TRBV6-1 | few | TGTGCCAGCAGTCCGAACACTGAAGCTTTCTTT | CASSPNTEAFF
TRBD2 | TRBJ2-3 | TRBV9 | many | TGTGCCAGCAGCGTGATCGGGAGGGAGGCAGATACGCAGTATTTT | CASSVIGREADTQYF
. | TRBJ1-6 | TRBV3-1 | . | TGTGCCAGCAGCCAGGGGCATTCACCCCTCCACTTT | CASSQGHSPLHF
. | TRBJ1-1 | TRBV7-2 | many | TGTGCCAGCATCCATTTTCGACCACCCGGTATGAACACTGAAGCTTTCTTT | CASIHFRPPGMNTEAFF